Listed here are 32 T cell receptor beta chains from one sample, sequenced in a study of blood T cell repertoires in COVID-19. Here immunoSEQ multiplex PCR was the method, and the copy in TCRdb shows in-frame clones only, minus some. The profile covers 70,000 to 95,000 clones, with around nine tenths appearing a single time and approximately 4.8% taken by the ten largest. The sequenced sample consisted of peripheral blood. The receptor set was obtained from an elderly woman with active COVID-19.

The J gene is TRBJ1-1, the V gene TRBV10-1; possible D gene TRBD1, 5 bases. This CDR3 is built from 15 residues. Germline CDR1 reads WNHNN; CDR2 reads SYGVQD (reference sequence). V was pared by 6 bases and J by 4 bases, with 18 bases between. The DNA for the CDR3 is TGCGCCAGCAGCCCACGGGGGGGTGGGGGCACTGAAGCTTTCTTT. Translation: CASSPRGGGGTEAFF.

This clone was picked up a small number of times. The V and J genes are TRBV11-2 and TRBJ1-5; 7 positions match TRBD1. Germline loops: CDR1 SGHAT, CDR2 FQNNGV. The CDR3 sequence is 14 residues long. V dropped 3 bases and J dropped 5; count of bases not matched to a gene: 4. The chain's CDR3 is CASSFTGEDQPQHF. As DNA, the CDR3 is TGTGCCAGCAGCTTCACAGGGGAAGATCAGCCCCAGCATTTT.

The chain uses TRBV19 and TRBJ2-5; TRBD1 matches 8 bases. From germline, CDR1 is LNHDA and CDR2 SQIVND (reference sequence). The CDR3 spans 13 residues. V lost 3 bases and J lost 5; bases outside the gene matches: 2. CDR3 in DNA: TGTGCCAGTAGTATGGGACAGGTGGAGACCCAGTACTTC. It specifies CASSMGQVETQYF.

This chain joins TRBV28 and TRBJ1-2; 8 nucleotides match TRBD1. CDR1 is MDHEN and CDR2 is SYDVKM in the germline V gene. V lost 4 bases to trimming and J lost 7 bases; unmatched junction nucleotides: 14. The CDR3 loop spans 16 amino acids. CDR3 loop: CASSSTGWQGALGYTF. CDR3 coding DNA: TGTGCCAGCAGTTCAACTGGCTGGCAGGGGGCTCTTGGCTACACCTTC.

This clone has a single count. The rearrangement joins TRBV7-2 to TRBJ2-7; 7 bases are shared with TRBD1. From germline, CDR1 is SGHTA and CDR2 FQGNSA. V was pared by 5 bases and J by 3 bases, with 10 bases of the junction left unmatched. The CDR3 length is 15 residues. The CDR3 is CASSPLTGQHYEQYF. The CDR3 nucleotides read TGTGCCAGCAGCCCCCTCACGGGACAGCACTACGAGCAGTACTTC.

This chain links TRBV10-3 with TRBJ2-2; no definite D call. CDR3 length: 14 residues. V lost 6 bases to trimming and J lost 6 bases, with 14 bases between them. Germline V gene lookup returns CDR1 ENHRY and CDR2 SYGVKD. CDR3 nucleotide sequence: TGTGCCATCAGACGGTCCGAGTCCCCCGGGGAGCTGTTTTTT. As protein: CAIRRSESPGELFF.

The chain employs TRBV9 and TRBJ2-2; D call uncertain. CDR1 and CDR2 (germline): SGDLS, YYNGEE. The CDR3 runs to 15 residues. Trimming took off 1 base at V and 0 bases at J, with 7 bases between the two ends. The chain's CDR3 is CASSVIQSNTGELFF. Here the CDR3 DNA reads TGTGCCAGCAGCGTAATCCAGTCGAACACCGGGGAGCTGTTTTTT.

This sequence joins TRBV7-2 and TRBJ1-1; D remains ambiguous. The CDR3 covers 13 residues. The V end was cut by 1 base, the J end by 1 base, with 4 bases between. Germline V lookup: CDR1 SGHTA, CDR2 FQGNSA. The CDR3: CASSLGQNTEAFF. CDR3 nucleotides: TGTGCCAGCAGCTTAGGGCAGAACACTGAAGCTTTCTTT.

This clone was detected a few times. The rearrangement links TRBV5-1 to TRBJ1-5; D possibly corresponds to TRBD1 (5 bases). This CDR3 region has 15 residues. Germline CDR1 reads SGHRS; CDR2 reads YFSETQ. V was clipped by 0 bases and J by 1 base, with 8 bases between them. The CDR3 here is CASSLEGYSNQPQHF. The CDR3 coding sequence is TGCGCCAGCAGCTTGGAGGGGTACAGCAATCAGCCCCAGCATTTT.

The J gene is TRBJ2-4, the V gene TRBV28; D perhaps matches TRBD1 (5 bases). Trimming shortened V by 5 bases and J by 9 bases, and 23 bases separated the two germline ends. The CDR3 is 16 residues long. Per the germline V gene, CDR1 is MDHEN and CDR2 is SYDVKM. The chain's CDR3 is CASSPQDIRAWTIQYF. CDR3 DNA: TGTGCCAGCAGTCCACAGGACATAAGGGCTTGGACCATTCAGTACTTC.

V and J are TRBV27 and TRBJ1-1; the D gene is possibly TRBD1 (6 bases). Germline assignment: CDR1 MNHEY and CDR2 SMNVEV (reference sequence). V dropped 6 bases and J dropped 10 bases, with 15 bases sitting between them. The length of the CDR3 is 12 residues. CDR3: CASSDRQLGAFF. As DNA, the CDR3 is TGTGCCAGCAGCGACAGGCAGTTGGGAGCTTTCTTT.

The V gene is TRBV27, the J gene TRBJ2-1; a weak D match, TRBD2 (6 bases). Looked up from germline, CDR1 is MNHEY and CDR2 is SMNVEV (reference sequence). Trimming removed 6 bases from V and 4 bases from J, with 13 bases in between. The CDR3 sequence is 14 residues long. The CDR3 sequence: CASRYGSSYNEQFF. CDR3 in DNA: TGTGCCAGCAGATACGGGAGCTCGTACAATGAGCAGTTCTTC.

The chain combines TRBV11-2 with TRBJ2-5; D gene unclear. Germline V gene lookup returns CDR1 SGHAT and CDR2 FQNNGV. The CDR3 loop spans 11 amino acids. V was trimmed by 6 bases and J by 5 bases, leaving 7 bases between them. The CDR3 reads CASRSQETQYF. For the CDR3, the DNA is TGTGCCAGCAGATCACAGGAGACCCAGTACTTC.

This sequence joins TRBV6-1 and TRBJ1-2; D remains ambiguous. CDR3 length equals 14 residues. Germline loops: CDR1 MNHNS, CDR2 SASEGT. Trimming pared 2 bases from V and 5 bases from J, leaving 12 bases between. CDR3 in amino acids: CASSETAPGYGYTF. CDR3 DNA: TGTGCCAGCAGTGAAACAGCTCCTGGTTATGGCTACACCTTC.

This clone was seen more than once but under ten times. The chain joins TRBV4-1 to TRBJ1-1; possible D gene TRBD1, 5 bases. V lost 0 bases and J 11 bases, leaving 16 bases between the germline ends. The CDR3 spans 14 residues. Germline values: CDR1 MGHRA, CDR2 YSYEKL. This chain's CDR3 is CASSQDEEGRRAFF. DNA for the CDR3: TGCGCCAGCAGCCAAGATGAGGAGGGACGAAGGGCTTTCTTT.

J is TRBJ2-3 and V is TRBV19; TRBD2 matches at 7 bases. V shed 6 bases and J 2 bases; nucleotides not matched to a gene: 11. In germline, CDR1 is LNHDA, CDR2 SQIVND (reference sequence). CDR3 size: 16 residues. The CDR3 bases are TGTGCCAGTAGACGCGGGGGATGGGGCACCACAGATACGCAGTATTTT. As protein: CASRRGGWGTTDTQYF.

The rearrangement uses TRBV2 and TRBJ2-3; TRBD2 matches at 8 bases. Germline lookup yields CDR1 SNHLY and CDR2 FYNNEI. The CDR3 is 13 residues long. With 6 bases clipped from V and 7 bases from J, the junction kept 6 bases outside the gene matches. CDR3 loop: CASRGLSGNTQYF. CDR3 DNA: TGTGCCAGCAGGGGCCTTAGCGGGAATACGCAGTATTTT.

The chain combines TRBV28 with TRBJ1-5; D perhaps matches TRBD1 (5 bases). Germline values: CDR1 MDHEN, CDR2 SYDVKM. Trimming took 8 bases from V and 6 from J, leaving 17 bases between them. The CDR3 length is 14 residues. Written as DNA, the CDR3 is TGTGCCAGCGGCCAGGACAAACCACGTCAGCCCCAGCATTTT. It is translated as CASGQDKPRQPQHF.

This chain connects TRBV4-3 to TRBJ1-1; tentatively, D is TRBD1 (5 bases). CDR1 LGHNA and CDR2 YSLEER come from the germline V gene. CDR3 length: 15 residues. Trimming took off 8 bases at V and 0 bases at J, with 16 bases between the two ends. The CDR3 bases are TGCGCCAGCCGGGGGGGGGAGTTCATGAACACTGAAGCTTTCTTT. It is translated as CASRGGEFMNTEAFF.

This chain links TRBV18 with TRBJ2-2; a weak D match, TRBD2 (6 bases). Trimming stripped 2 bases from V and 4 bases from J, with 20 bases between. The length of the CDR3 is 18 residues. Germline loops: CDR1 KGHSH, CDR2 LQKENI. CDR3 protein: CASSPGPLGGMGTGELFF. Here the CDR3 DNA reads TGTGCCAGCTCACCAGGCCCGCTCGGCGGGATGGGCACCGGGGAGCTGTTTTTT.

CDR3 DNA: TGTGCCAGCAGCCTCAGGGGGTCTGGGGCCAACGTCCTGACTTTC. Translating it yields CASSLRGSGANVLTF. The chain uses TRBV3-1 (or the pseudogene TRBV3-2) and TRBJ2-6; TRBD1 matches at 7 bases. The junction had 1 base not matched to a gene; V was cut back by 4 bases and J by 1 base. Germline V CDR1 and CDR2: LGHDT, YNNKEL (reference sequence). This CDR3 contains 15 residues.

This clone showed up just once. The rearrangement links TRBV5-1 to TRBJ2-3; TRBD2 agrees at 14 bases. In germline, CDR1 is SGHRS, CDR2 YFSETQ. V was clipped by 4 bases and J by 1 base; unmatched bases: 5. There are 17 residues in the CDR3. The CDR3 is CASSPGLAGVGTDTQYF. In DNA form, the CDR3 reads TGCGCCAGCAGCCCGGGACTAGCGGGAGTTGGCACAGATACGCAGTATTTT.

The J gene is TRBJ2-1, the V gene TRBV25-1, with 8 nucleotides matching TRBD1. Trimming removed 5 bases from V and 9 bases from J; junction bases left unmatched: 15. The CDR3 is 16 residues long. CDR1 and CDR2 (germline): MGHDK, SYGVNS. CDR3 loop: CASSTTLDRVGREQFF. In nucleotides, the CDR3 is TGTGCCAGCAGTACCACCCTGGACAGGGTAGGACGTGAGCAGTTCTTC. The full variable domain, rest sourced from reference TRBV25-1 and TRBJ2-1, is EADIYQTPRYLVIGTGKKITLECSQTMGHDKMYWYQQDPGMELHLIHYSYGVNSTEKGDLSSESTVSRIRTEHFPLTLESARPSHTSQYLCASSTTLDRVGREQFFGPGTRLTVL.

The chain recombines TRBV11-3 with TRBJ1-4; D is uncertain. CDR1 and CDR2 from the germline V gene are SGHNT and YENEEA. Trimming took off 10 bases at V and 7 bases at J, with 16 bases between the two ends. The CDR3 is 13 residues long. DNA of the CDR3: TGTGCCAACGGGAGGGTTCCCCCTGAAAAACTGTTTTTT. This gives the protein CANGRVPPEKLFF.

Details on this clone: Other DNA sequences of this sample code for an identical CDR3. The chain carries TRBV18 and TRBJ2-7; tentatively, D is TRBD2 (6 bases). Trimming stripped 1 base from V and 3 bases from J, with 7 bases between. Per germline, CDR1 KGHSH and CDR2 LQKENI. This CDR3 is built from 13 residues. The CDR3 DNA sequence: TGTGCCAGCTCACCACGGCGGGACTACGAGCAGTACTTC. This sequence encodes CASSPRRDYEQYF.

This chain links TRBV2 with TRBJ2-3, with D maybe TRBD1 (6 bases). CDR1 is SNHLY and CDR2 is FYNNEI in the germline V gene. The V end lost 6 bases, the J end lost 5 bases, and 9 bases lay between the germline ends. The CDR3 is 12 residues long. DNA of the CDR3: TGTGCCAGCAGGGGGGCGGGAGATACGCAGTATTTT. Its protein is CASRGAGDTQYF.

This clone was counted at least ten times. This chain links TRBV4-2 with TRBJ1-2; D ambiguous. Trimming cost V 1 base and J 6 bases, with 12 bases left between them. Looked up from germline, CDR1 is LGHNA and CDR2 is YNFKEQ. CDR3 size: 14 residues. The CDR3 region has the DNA TGTGCCAGCAGCCAAGGAGGAGGATATGATGGCTACACCTTC. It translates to CASSQGGGYDGYTF.

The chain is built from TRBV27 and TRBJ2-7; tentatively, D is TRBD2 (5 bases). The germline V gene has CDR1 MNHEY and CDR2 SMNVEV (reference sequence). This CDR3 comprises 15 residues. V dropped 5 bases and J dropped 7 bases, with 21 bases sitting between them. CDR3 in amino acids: CASSPRDRRTSEQYF. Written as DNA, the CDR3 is TGTGCCAGCAGTCCCCGGGATAGACGCACGAGTGAGCAGTACTTC.

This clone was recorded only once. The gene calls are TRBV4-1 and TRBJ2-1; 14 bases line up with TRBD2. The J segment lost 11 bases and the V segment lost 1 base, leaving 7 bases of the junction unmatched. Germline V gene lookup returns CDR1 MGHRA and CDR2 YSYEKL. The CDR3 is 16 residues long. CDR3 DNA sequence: TGCGCCAGCAGCCAAGGGGGACTAGCGGGAGCCCTAAAGCAGTTCTTC. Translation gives CASSQGGLAGALKQFF.

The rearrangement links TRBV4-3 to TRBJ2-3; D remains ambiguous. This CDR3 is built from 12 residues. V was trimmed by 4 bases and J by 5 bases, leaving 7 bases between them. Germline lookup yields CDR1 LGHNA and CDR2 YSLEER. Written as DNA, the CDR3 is TGCGCCAGCAGCCGAGGCCTAGATACGCAGTATTTT. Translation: CASSRGLDTQYF.

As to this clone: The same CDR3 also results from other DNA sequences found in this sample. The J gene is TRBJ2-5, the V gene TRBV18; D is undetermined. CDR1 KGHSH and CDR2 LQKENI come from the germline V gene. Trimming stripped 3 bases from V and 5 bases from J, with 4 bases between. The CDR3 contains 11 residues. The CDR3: CASSPGETQYF. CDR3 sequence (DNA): TGTGCCAGCTCACCTGGCGAGACCCAGTACTTC. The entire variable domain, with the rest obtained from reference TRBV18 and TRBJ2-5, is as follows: NAGVMQNPRHLVRRRGQEARLRCSPMKGHSHVYWYRQLPEEGLKFMVYLQKENIIDESGMPKERFSAEFPKEGPSILRIQQVVRGDSAAYFCASSPGETQYFGPGTRLLVL.

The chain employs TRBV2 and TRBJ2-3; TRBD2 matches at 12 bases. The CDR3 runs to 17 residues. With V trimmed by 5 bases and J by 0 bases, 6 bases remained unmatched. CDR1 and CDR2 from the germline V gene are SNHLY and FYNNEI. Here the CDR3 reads CASSLGTSGSSTDTQYF. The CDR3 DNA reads TGTGCCAGCAGTCTAGGGACTAGCGGGTCGAGCACAGATACGCAGTATTTT.